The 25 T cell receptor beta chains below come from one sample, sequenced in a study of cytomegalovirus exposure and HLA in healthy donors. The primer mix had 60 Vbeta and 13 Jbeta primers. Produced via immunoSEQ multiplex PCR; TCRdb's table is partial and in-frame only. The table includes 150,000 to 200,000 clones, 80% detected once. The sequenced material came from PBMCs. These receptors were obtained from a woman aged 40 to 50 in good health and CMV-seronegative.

The CDR3 spells CASSLGAGGSGEQYF. The CDR3 DNA sequence: TGCGCCAGCAGCTTGGGGGCCGGCGGGTCCGGCGAGCAGTACTTC. The V call is TRBV5-1, the J call TRBJ2-7, with a tentative D call TRBD2 (5 bases). Deletions cut 0 bases from V and 6 bases from J, with 16 bases between. Per the germline V gene, CDR1 is SGHRS and CDR2 is YFSETQ. The CDR3 is made up of 15 amino acids.

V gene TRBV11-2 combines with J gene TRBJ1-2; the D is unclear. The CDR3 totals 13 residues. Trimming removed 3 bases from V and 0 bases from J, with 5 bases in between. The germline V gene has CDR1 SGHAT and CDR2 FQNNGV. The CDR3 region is CASSFSSNYGYTF. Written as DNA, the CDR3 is TGTGCCAGCAGCTTTAGTTCTAACTATGGCTACACCTTC.

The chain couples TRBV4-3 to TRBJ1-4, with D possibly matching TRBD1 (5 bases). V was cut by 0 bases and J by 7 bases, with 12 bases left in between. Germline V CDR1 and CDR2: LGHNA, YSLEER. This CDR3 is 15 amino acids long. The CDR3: CASSQDWGEFEKLFF. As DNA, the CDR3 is TGCGCCAGCAGCCAAGATTGGGGGGAATTTGAAAAACTGTTTTTT.

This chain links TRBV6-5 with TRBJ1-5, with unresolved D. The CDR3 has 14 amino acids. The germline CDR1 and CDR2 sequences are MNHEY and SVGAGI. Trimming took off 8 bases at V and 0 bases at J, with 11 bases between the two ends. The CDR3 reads CASGSRSSNQPQHF. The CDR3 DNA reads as TGTGCCAGCGGCAGCAGGTCTAGCAATCAGCCCCAGCATTTT.

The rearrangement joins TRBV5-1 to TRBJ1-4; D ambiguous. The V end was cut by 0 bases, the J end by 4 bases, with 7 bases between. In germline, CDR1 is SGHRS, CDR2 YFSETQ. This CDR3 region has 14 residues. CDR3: CASSLGQVNEKLFF. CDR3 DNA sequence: TGCGCCAGCAGCTTGGGGCAGGTTAATGAAAAACTGTTTTTT.

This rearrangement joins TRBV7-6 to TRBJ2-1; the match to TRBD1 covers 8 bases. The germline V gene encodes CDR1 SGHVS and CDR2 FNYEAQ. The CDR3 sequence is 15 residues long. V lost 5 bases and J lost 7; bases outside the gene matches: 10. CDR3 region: CASSGRTGNGNEQFF. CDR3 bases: TGTGCCAGCAGCGGGCGGACAGGGAATGGGAATGAGCAGTTCTTC.

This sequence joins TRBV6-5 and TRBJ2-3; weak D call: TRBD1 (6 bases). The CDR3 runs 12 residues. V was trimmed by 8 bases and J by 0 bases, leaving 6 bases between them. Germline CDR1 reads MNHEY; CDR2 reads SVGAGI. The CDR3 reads CASGTSTDTQYF. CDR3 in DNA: TGTGCCAGCGGGACAAGCACAGATACGCAGTATTTT.

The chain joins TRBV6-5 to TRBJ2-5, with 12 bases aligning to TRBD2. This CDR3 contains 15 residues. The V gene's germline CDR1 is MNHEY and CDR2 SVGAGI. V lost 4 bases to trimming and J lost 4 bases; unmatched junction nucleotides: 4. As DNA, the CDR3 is TGTGCCAGCAGTTCCGGACTAGCGGGGCCAGAGACCCAGTACTTC. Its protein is CASSSGLAGPETQYF.

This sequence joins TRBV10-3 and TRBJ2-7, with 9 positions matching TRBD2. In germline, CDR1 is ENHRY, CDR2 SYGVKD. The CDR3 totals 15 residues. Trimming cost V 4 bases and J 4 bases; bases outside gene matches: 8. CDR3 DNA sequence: TGTGCCATCAGTGGCTCTAGCGGGGAGGGGTACGAGCAGTACTTC. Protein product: CAISGSSGEGYEQYF.

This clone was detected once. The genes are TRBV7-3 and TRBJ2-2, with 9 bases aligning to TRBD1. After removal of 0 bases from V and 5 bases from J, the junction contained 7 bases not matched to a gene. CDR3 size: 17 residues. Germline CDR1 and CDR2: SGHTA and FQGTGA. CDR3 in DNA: TGTGCCAGCAGCTTAACGGGGGGACAGGGTATAACCGGGGAGCTGTTTTTT. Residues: CASSLTGGQGITGELFF.

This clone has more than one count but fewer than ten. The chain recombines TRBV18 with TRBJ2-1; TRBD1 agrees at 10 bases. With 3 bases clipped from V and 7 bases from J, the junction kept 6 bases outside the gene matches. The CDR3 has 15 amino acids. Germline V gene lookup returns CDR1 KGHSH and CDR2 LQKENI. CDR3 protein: CASSPDRGHLNEQFF. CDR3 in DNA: TGTGCCAGCTCACCTGACAGGGGGCACTTAAATGAGCAGTTCTTC. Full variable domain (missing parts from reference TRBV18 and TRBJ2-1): NAGVMQNPRHLVRRRGQEARLRCSPMKGHSHVYWYRQLPEEGLKFMVYLQKENIIDESGMPKERFSAEFPKEGPSILRIQQVVRGDSAAYFCASSPDRGHLNEQFFGPGTRLTVL.

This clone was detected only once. This chain's CDR3 is CASSSDRVKGYTF. The CDR3 DNA follows: TGTGCCAGCAGCTCAGACAGGGTAAAAGGCTACACCTTC. This sequence joins TRBV13 and TRBJ1-2, with 7 bases that match TRBD1. V lost 4 bases, J lost 8 bases, and 7 bases stayed unmatched. The CDR3 sequence is 13 residues long. Germline CDR1 is PRHDT and CDR2 is FYEKMQ (reference sequence).

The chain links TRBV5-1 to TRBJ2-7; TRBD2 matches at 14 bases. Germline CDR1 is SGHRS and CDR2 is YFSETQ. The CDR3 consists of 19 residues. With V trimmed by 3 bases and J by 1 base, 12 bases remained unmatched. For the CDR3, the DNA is TGCGCCAGCAGCTCGACTAGCGGGGGGGAACATTTTAGGTCCTACGAGCAGTACTTC. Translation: CASSSTSGGEHFRSYEQYF.

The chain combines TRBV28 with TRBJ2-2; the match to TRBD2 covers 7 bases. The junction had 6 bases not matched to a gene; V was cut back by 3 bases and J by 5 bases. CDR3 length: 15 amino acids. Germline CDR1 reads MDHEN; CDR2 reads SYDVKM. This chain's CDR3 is CASSLRTRRTGELFF. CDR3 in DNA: TGTGCCAGCAGTTTGAGGACTAGAAGGACCGGGGAGCTGTTTTTT.

The CDR3 DNA follows: TGTGCCAGCAGCACTTCGGGACTAGCGTCCGGGGAGCTGTTTTTT. It yields the protein CASSTSGLASGELFF. V usage is TRBV11-3 and J usage is TRBJ2-2; 10 positions match TRBD2. Germline CDR1 and CDR2: SGHNT and YENEEA. The trim removed 5 bases at V and 6 bases at J, leaving 6 bases unmatched. The CDR3 contains 15 residues.

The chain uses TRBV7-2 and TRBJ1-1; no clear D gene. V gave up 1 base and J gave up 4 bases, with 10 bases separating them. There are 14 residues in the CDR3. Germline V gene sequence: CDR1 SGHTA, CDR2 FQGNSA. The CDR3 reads CASSLVQEGTEAFF. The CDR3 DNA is TGTGCCAGCAGCTTAGTGCAGGAGGGCACTGAAGCTTTCTTT.

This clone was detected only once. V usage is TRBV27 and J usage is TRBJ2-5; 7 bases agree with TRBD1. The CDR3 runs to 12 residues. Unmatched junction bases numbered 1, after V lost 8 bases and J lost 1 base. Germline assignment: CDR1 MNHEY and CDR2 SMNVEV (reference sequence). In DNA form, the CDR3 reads TGTGCCAGCGGGACAGCCCAAGAGACCCAGTACTTC. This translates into CASGTAQETQYF.

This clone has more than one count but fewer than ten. The CDR3 DNA follows: TGTGCCAGCAGTGAAGCGCGCGGGGATGAGCAGTTCTTC. Protein sequence: CASSEARGDEQFF. The V gene is TRBV6-1, the J gene TRBJ2-1, with a tentative D call TRBD2 (6 bases). The V end was cut by 0 bases, the J end by 8 bases, with 8 bases between. This CDR3 region has 13 residues. Germline assignment: CDR1 MNHNS and CDR2 SASEGT.

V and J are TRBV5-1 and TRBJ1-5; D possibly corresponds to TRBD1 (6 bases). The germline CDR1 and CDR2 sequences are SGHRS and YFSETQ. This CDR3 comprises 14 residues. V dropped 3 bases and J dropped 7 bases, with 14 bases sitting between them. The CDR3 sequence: CASSSGGLGQPQHF. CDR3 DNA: TGCGCCAGCAGCTCGGGGGGGCTTGGACAGCCCCAGCATTTT.

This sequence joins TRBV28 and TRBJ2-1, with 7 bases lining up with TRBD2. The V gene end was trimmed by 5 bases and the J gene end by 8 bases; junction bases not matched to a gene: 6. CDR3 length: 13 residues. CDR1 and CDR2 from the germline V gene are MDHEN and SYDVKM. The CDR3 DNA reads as TGTGCCAGCAGTCGGACTAGTTTCCATGAGCAGTTCTTC. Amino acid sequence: CASSRTSFHEQFF.

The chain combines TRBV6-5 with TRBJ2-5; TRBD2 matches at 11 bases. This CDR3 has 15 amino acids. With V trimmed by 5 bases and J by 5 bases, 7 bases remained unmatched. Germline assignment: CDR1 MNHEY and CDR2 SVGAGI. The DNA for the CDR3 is TGTGCCAGCAGTCCTAGCGGGGGGTCATGGGAGACCCAGTACTTC. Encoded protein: CASSPSGGSWETQYF.

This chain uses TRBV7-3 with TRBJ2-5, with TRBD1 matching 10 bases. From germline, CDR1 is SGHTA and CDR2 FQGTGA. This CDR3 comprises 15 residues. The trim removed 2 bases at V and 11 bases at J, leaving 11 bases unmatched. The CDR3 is CASSLDGTGAGEQYF. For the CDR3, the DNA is TGTGCCAGCAGCTTAGACGGGACAGGGGCAGGGGAGCAGTACTTC.

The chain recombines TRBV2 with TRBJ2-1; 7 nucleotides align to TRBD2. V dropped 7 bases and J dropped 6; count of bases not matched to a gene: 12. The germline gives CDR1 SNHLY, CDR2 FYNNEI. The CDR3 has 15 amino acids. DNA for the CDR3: TGTGCCAGCACTCCAACCGGACTAGTTGGCAATGAGCAGTTCTTC. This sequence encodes CASTPTGLVGNEQFF.

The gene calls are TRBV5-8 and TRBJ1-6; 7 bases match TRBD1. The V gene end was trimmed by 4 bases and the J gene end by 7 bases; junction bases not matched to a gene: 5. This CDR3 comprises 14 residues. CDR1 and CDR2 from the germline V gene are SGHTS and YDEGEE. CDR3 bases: TGTGCCAGCAGCGCTCGGGACAGAAATTCACCCCTCCACTTT. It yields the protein CASSARDRNSPLHF.

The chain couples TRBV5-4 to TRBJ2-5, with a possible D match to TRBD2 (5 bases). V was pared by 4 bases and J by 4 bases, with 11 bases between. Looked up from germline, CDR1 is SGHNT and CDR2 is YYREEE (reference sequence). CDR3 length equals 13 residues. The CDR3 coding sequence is TGTGCCAGCAGCACCGGACTCGGAGAGACCCAGTACTTC. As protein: CASSTGLGETQYF.